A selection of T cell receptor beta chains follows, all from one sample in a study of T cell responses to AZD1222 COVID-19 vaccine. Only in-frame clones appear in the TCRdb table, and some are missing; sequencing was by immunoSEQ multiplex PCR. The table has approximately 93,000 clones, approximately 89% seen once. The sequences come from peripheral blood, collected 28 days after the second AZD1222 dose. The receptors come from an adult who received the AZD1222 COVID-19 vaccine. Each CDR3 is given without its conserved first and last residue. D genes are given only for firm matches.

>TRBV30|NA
AWSDLGNYEQY
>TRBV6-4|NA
ASSDRGTDTQY
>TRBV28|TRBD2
ASSFATSGGAHEQY
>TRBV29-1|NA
SVEDQETQY
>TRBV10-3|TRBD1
ALGQGVGQPQH
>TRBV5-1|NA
ASSLTLAHSYNEQF
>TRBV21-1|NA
ASSPGTGGGCYGYT
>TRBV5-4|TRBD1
ASSLGTGPPDTQY
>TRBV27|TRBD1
ASTRTGGVPEKLF
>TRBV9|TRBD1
ASSSRRTGDTGELF
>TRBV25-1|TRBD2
ASTPSGGHGSYNEQF
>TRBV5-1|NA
ASRTLEGQETQY
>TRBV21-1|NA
ASSKATGGANYGYT
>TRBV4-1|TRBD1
ASSPQTGGKGYT
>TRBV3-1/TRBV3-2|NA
ASSQGSNSPLH
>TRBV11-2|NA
ASSLGGGEEAF
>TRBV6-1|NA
ASSELAGANNGEQF
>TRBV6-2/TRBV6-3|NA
ASSYSKRGKGTDTQY
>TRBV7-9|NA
ASSLGFGLGGTDYGYT
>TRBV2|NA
ASSDGLRGNQPQH
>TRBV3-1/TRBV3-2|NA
ASSSRRDRGLAEAKNIQY
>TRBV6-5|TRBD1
ASRQTRDSGDGYT
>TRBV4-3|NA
ASSPGRNQETQY
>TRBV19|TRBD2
ASSRKIAGGVSYNEQF
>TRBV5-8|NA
ASSFRGEYSNQPQH
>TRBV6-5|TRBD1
ASSRLTGGNQPQH
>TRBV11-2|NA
ASSPGRVTDTQY
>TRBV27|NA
ASSLYGGNNEQF
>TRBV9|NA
ASSPIGKNIQY
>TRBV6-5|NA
ASSYERGIYNEQF
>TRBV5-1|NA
ASSLETLSSTEAF
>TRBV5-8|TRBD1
ASSLGTGQGSYEQY
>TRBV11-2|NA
ASSHFDRNTEAF
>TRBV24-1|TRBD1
ATSDLRTGSIDTQY
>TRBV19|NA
ATLQGTEAF
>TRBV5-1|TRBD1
ASSLATREQGKVSVHTDTQY
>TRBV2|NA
ASGKNRDRSGYGYT
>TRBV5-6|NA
ASRGEGDSYEQY
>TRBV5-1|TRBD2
ASRSPSGVGTDTQY
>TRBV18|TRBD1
ASSSGQGRGQPQH
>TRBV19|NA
ARVPGRVNQPQH
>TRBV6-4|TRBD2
ASSRGGHQETQY
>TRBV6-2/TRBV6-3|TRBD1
ASSYPWTGSYEQY
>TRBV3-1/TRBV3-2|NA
ASSQFTAATEAF
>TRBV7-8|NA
ASSTGSSTEAF
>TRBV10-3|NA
AISTSSNYGYT
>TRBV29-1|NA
SVDSGTSEQY
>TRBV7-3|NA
ASSLLSSSTDTQY